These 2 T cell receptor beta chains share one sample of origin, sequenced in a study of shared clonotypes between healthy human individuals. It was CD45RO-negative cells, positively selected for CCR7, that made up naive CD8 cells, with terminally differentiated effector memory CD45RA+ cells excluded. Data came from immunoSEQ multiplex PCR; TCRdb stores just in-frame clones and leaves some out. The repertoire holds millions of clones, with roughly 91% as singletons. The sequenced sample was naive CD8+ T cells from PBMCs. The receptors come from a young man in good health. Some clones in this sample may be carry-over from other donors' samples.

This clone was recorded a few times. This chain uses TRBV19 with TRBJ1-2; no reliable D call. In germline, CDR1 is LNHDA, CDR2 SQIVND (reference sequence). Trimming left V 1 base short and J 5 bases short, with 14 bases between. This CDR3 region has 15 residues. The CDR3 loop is CASSIVDAPLYGYTF. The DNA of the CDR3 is TGTGCCAGTAGTATAGTGGACGCTCCTCTTTATGGCTACACCTTC. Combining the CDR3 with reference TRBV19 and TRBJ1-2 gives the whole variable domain DGGITQSPKYLFRKEGQNVTLSCEQNLNHDAMYWYRQDPGQGLRLIYYSQIVNDFQKGDIAEGYSVSREKKESFPLTVTSAQKNPTAFYLCASSIVDAPLYGYTFGSGTRLTVV.

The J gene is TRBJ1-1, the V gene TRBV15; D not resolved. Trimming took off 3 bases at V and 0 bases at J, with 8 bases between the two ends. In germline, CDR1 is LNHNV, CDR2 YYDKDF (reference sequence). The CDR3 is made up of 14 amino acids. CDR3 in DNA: TGTGCCACCAGCAGGTCTAAAGTGAACACTGAAGCTTTCTTT. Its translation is CATSRSKVNTEAFF. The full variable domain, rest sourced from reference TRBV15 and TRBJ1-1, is DAMVIQNPRYQVTQFGKPVTLSCSQTLNHNVMYWYQQKSSQAPKLLFHYYDKDFNNEADTPDNFQSRRPNTSFCFLDIRSPGLGDTAMYLCATSRSKVNTEAFFGQGTRLTVV.